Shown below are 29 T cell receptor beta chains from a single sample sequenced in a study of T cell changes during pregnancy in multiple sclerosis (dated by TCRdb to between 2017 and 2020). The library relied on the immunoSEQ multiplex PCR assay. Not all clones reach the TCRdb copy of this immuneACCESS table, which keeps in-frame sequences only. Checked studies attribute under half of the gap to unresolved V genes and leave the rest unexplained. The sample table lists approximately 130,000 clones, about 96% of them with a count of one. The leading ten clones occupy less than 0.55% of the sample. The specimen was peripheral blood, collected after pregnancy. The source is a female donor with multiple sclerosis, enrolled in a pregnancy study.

In DNA, the CDR3 is TGTGCCAGCAGCCAATCTCGACAGACAGAGAACACCGGGGAGCTGTTTTTT. Translated: CASSQSRQTENTGELFF. This chain uses TRBV16 with TRBJ2-2, with a possible D match to TRBD1 (5 bases). The CDR3 totals 17 residues. Germline CDR1 reads KGHSY; CDR2 reads FQNENV. V shed 0 bases and J shed 1 base, with 12 bases lying between them.

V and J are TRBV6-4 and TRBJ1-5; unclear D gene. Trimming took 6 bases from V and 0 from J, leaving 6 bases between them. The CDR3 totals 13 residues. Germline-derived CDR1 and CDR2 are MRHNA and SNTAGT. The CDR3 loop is CASSRDSNQPQHF. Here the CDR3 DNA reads TGTGCCAGCAGCCGGGATAGCAATCAGCCCCAGCATTTT.

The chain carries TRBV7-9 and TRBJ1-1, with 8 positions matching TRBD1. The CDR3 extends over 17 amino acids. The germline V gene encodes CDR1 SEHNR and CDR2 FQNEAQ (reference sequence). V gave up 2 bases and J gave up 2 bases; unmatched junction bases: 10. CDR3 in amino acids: CASSLSRGRRSNTEAFF. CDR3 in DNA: TGTGCCAGCAGCTTATCCAGGGGGCGGAGGTCAAACACTGAAGCTTTCTTT. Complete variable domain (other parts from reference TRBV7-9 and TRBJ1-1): DTGVSQNPRHKITKRGQNVTFRCDPISEHNRLYWYRQTLGQGPEFLTYFQNEAQLEKSRLLSDRFSAERPKGSFSTLEIQRTEQGDSAMYLCASSLSRGRRSNTEAFFGQGTRLTVV.

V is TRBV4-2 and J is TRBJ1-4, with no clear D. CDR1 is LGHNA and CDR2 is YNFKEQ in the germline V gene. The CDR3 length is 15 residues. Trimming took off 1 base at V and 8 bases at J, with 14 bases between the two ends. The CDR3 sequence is CASSQAGGAIEKLFF. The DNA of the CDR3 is TGTGCCAGCAGCCAAGCAGGAGGCGCCATAGAAAAACTGTTTTTT.

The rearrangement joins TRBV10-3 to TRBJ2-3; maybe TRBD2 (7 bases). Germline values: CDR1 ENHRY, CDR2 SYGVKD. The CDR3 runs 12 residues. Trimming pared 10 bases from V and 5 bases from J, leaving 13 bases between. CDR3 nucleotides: TGTGCCACGACGGGGGGCGGAGATACGCAGTATTTT. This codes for CATTGGGDTQYF.

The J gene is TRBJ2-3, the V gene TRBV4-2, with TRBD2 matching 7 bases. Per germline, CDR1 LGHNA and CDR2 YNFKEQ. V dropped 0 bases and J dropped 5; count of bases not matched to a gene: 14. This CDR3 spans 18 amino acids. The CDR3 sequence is CASSQDLAGLGRKDTQYF. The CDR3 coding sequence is TGTGCCAGCAGCCAAGACTTGGCGGGGCTCGGGAGGAAAGATACGCAGTATTTT.

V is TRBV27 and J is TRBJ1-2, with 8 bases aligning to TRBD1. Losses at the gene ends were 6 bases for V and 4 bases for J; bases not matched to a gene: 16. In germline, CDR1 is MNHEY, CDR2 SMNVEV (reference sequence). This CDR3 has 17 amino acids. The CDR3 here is CASSQFSHRGMSYGYTF. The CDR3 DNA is TGTGCCAGCAGCCAATTTTCCCACAGGGGGATGAGCTATGGCTACACCTTC.

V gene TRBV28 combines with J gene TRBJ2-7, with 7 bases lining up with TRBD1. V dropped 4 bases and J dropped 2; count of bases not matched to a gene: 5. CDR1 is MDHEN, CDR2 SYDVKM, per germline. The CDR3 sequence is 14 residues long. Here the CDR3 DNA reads TGTGCCAGCAGTTCCCGGGACAGTACCTACGAGCAGTACTTC. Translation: CASSSRDSTYEQYF.

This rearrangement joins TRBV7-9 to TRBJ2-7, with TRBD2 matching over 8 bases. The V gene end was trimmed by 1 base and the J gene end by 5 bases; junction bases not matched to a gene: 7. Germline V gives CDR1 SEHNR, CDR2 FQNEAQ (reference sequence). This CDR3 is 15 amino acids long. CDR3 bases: TGTGCCAGCAGCTTAGGGGGACTAGTCCAGGACGAGCAGTACTTC. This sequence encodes CASSLGGLVQDEQYF. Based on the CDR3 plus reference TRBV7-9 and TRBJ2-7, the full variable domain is DTGVSQNPRHKITKRGQNVTFRCDPISEHNRLYWYRQTLGQGPEFLTYFQNEAQLEKSRLLSDRFSAERPKGSFSTLEIQRTEQGDSAMYLCASSLGGLVQDEQYFGPGTRLTVT.

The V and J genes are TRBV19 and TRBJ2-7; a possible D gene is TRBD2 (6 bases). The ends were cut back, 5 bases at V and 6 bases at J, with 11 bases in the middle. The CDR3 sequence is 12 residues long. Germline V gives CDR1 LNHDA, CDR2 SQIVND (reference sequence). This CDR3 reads CASSGTPAEQYF. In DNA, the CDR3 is TGTGCCAGTAGTGGGACTCCCGCCGAGCAGTACTTC.

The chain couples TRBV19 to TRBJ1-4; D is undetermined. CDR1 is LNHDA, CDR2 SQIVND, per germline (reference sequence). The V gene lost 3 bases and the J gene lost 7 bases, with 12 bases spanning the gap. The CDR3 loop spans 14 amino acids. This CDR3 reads CASSMWESSEKLFF. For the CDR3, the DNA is TGTGCCAGTAGTATGTGGGAGTCGAGTGAAAAACTGTTTTTT.

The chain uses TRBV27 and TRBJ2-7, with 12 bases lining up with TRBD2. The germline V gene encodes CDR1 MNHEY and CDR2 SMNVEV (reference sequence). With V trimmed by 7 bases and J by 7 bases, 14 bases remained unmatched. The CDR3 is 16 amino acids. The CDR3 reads CASKELAGGPPGEQYF. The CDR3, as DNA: TGTGCCAGCAAAGAACTAGCGGGAGGCCCGCCGGGGGAGCAGTACTTC.

The CDR3 here is CASSQRIAGGDTDTQYF. DNA of the CDR3: TGCGCCAGCAGCCAGAGAATAGCGGGAGGGGACACAGATACGCAGTATTTT. The rearrangement joins TRBV4-3 to TRBJ2-3; 11 nucleotides agree with TRBD2. The CDR3 totals 17 residues. The germline gives CDR1 LGHNA, CDR2 YSLEER. Germline trimming cut 3 bases from V and 2 bases from J; bases unmatched to any gene: 7.

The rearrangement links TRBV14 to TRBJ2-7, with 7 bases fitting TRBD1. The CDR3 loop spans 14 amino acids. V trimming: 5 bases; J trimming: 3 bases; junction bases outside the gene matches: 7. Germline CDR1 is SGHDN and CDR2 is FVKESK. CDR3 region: CASSFRDRHYEQYF. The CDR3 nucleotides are TGTGCCAGCAGCTTCCGGGACAGACACTACGAGCAGTACTTC.

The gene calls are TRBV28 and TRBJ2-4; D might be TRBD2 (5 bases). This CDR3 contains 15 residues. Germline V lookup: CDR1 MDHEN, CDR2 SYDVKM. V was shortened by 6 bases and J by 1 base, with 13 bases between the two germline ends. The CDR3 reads CASSPPGSAKNIQYF. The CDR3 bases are TGTGCCAGCAGCCCCCCGGGGTCCGCCAAAAACATTCAGTACTTC.

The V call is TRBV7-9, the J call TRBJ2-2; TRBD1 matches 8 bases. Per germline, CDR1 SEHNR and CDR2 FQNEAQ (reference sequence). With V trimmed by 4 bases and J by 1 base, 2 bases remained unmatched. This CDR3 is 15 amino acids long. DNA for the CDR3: TGTGCCAGCAGCTCCGGACAGGGGAACACCGGGGAGCTGTTTTTT. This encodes CASSSGQGNTGELFF.

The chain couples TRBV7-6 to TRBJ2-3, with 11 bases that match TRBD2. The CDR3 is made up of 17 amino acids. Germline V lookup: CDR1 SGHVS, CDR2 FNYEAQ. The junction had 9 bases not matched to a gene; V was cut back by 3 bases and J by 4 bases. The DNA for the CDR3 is TGTGCCAGCAGCTTTAGACCTCCGGGACTAGCGGCAGATACGCAGTATTTT. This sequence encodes CASSFRPPGLAADTQYF. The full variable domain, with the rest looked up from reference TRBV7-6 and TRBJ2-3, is GAGVSQSPRYKVTKRGQDVALRCDPISGHVSLYWYRQALGQGPEFLTYFNYEAQQDKSGLPNDRFSAERPEGSISTLTIQRTEQRDSAMYRCASSFRPPGLAADTQYFGPGTRLTVL.

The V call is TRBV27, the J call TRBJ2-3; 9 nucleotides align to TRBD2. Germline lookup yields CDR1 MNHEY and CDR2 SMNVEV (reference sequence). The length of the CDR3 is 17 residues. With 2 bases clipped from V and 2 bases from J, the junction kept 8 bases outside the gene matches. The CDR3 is CASSLVSLAGFTDTQYF. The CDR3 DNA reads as TGTGCCAGCAGTTTAGTCTCCCTAGCGGGGTTCACAGATACGCAGTATTTT.

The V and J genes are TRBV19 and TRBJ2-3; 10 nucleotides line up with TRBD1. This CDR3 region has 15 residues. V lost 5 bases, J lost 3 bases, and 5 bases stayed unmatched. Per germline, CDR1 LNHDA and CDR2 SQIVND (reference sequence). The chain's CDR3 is CASSSGQGGTDTQYF. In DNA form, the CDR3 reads TGTGCCAGTAGTTCCGGACAGGGGGGGACAGATACGCAGTATTTT.

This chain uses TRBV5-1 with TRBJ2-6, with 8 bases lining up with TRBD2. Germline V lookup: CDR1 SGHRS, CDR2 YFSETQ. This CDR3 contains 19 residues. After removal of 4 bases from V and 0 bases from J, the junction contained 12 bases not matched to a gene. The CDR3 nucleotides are TGCGCCAGCAGCCCAAGGGGAGCGGGAGACTACTCTGGGGCCAACGTCCTGACTTTC. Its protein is CASSPRGAGDYSGANVLTF.

This CDR3 is CASRKPGDTQYF. The CDR3 DNA sequence: TGTGCCAGCAGGAAGCCAGGGGATACGCAGTATTTT. The chain carries TRBV6-5 and TRBJ2-3; D is possibly TRBD1 (5 bases). Trimming removed 6 bases from V and 6 bases from J, with 10 bases in between. Germline CDR1 and CDR2: MNHEY and SVGAGI. The CDR3 covers 12 residues.

The CDR3 sequence is CASSKLVAGVGTDTQYF. CDR3 coding DNA: TGTGCCAGCAGCAAACTTGTAGCGGGAGTCGGCACAGATACGCAGTATTTT. This chain uses TRBV21-1 with TRBJ2-3; the listed D gene, TRBD2, was not tested against the DNA. TRBV21-1 is a documented pseudogene. This CDR3 region has 17 residues.

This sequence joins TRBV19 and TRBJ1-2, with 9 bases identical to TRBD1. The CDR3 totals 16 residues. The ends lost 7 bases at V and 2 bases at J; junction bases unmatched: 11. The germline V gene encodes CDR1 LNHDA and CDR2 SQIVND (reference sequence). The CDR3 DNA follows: TGTGCCAGTACCCCACCCGGGACAGGGAACAACTATGGCTACACCTTC. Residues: CASTPPGTGNNYGYTF.

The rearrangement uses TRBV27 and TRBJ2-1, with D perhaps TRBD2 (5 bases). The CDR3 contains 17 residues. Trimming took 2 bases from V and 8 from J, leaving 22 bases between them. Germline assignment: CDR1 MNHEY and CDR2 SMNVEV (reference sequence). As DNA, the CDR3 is TGTGCCAGCAGTTTAAATGCGGGCAGCCCCAATGTGGATGAGCAGTTCTTC. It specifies CASSLNAGSPNVDEQFF.

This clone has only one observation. Written as DNA, the CDR3 is TGCAGCGTTGTCGACAGGGACCATGAAAAACTGTTTTTT. This encodes CSVVDRDHEKLFF. This chain connects TRBV29-1 to TRBJ1-4, with 7 nucleotides matching TRBD1. The V segment lost 4 bases and the J segment 6 bases; nucleotides outside the gene matches: 5. Germline values: CDR1 SQVTM, CDR2 ANQGSEA. The CDR3 extends over 13 amino acids.

CDR3 region: CASSAPGQPQHF. The DNA for the CDR3 is TGTGCCAGTAGTGCCCCGGGTCAGCCCCAGCATTTT. The chain is built from TRBV19 and TRBJ1-5, with D uncertain. There are 12 residues in the CDR3. The germline V gene has CDR1 LNHDA and CDR2 SQIVND (reference sequence). The V and J ends lost 5 bases and 6 bases respectively, with 8 bases between them.

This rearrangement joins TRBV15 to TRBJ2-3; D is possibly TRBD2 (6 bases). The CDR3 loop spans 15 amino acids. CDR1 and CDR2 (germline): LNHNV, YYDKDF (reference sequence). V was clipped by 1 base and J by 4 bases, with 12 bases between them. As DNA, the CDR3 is TGTGCCACCAGCAGAGGAGGATCGGGGGCAGATACGCAGTATTTT. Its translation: CATSRGGSGADTQYF.

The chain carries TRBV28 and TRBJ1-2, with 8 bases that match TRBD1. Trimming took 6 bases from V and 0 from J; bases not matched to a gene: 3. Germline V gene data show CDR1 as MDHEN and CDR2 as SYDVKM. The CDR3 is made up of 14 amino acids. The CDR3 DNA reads TGTGCCAGCAGGGTACAGGGGGCTAACTATGGCTACACCTTC. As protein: CASRVQGANYGYTF.

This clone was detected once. In nucleotides, the CDR3 is TGTGCCAGCAGCACGATAGGAGGGGCGAGTAGGACTGAAGCTTTCTTT. Residues: CASSTIGGASRTEAFF. The chain recombines TRBV7-2 with TRBJ1-1, with TRBD1 as a possible D gene (5 bases). The CDR3 is 16 amino acids. Germline lookup yields CDR1 SGHTA and CDR2 FQGNSA. Trimming took 5 bases from V and 5 from J, leaving 21 bases between them.